This T cell receptor beta chain emerged from a study of blood T cell repertoires in COVID-19. Study overall: Both acute and convalescent COVID-19 samples were obtained from the United States, Italy and Spain. T cells, B-cell-depleted T cells, or PBMCs supplied cDNA or gDNA.

In the original workflow: Estimates of nucleated cell counts were drawn from the amplification of reference gene primers. TCRdb keeps only in-frame clones here, not all; method: immunoSEQ multiplex PCR. The V and J calls and clone size are taken from that table; D and trimming were inferred from the DNA. The sample consists of approximately 270,000 clones, just over 85% of them appearing once. There are 15 residues in the CDR3. V lost 4 bases, J lost 7 bases, and 10 bases stayed unmatched. CDR1 and CDR2 from the germline V gene are SGHRS and YFSETQ. J is TRBJ2-1 and V is TRBV5-1; 8 nucleotides line up with TRBD1. Sequencing was done on a sample of peripheral blood. The clonotype originates from an older man with acute or convalescent COVID-19. The CDR3 nucleotides read TGCGCCAGCAGCATAGGACAGGGTGAGATGAATGAGCAGTTCTTC. Encoded protein: CASSIGQGEMNEQFF.